The entry below describes one T cell receptor beta chain. The target of this receptor is not known. CDR1 and CDR2 (MDHEN, SYDVKM) derive from the germline V gene. Its CDR3 holds 15 amino acids, cysteine through phenylalanine. DNA for this receptor is not on file. The data stem from a study of monozygotic twins with inflammatory bowel disease (dated by TCRdb to between 2018 and 2021). Regarding the research as a whole: A total of roughly 28 monozygotic twin pairs were included in the full study, comprising nine German pairs (four IBD-concordant, five IBD-discordant) and 19 IBD-discordant Danish pairs. The search for disease-associated traits relied mainly on comparing, within discordant pairs, IBD patients with their genetically identical healthy co-twins. Each individual had, on average, about 151 000 unique TCRalpha sequences and 181 000 unique TCRbeta sequences available for analysis.

Broader findings and caveats from the paper: IBD patients had lower TCRbeta repertoire diversity, measured by the inverse Simpson index, than their healthy co-twins. Because patients were on differing immunosuppressive treatments, the repertoires may have picked up extra background noise and inter-individual variability. Compared with healthy twins, IBD patients shared fewer clonotypes with other individuals, and the difference was most pronounced in patients with signs of disease activity. Distinction between different T cell subtypes could not be achieved in the analysis. No single strong signal or clonotype linked to IBD turned up in the results, so the idea that one exists was not supported. No difference in repertoire similarity was observed between concordant and discordant twins, possibly owing to limited statistical power.

Libraries were made using 5' RACE. For each TCR library, approximately 3.5 ug of total RNA was used. cDNA was synthesized with SMARTScribe reverse transcriptase in eight separate reactions per sample. Unique molecular identifiers containing a 6-nucleotide sample barcode were introduced through template switching during cDNA synthesis. TCRalpha and TCRbeta cDNA was amplified by two nested PCRs of approximately 16 and 10 cycles, with bead purification after each PCR. Before amplification, cDNA was treated with uracil DNA-glycosylase and purified using the QIAquick PCR purification kit. The second PCR added Illumina TruSeq-compatible adapters along with sample-specific barcodes. TapeStation and Qubit were used to check library quality and concentration, and around 4.7 ng of each library was pooled. Pooled libraries were sequenced on an Illumina HiSeq2500 single-index Rapid Run with 2 x 100 bp reads and custom sequencing primers. Per the original workflow: UMI-based consensus assembly with MiGEC version 1.2.6 was used to correct PCR and sequencing errors. MiXCR version 2.1.1 handled V(D)J alignment, clonotype assembly and CDR3 extraction. Gene usage, clonotype sharing and MAIT/NKT TCR abundance were normalised by analysing the top 1000, 10 000 and 20 000 clonotypes per sample. After downsampling to 27 000 UMIs, diversity was calculated as the inverse Simpson index using the vegan R package. Paired Mann-Whitney U tests on discordant twin pairs were used, with Benjamini-Hochberg multiple-testing correction. After the reads were reprocessed by TCRdb, one entry was made per CDR3 protein sequence, with no DNA. The V and J calls follow TCRdb's processing rather than the paper's. The sample's table covers roughly 330,000 distinct CDR3 sequences. The ten largest clones take up approximately 2% of the sample.

An approximately 2.5 ml peripheral blood sample was drawn into PAXgene tubes per donor and stored at -80°C. Total RNA was isolated from whole blood with the PAXgene blood miRNA kit on an automated QIAcube, without T cell sorting. Peripheral blood from monozygotic twin pairs, either concordant or discordant for inflammatory bowel disease, underwent deep TCRalpha and TCRbeta repertoire profiling that used unique molecular barcoding. Smoking habits were recorded for all twin pairs, with individuals classified as current, former or never smokers. The chain is made from TRBV28 and TRBJ1-1. The TCR was taken from a human donor with ulcerative colitis or Crohn's disease, or a healthy co-twin of an affected twin (not recorded which). The material sequenced was blood. The CDR3 loop reads CASSFTGSSMSEAFF.